This T cell receptor beta chain comes out of a study of blood T cell repertoires in COVID-19. Study summary: There were acute and convalescent COVID-19 samples, and they came from the United States, Italy and Spain. Sources were T cells, B-cell-depleted T cells, or PBMCs; the material itself was cDNA or gDNA.

Original processing notes: For nucleated cells, counts were estimated from reference gene primer amplification. The data were produced by immunoSEQ multiplex PCR, yet TCRdb's version contains in-frame clones alone and is incomplete. V and J calls plus clone size are reproduced from that table; the DNA served to infer D and trimming. The sample consists of tens of thousands of clones, approximately 90% of them appearing once. The V and J ends lost 6 bases and 2 bases respectively, with 10 bases between them. The CDR3 runs to 13 residues. Germline assignment: CDR1 MNHEY and CDR2 SMNVEV (reference sequence).

This receptor was obtained from a human donor in a cohort sampled during active COVID-19. The sequenced material came from peripheral blood. This chain links TRBV27 with TRBJ1-2; D is possibly TRBD1 (5 bases). The CDR3 sequence is CASSRKGNYGYTF. The CDR3, as DNA: TGTGCCAGCAGCCGAAAGGGGAACTATGGCTACACCTTC.